This TCR beta chain is drawn from a study of coeliac disease. Study-level information: Coeliac patients had newly diagnosed active disease, refractory type I disease, or gluten-free diet control. Study-level points and caveats: Largely private TRB repertoires meant most sequences were sample-unique. Known gliadin-specific TRB sequences: about 50% of the 18 coeliac samples, only 1 of 6 controls. Control samples showed higher TRB and TRG clonality than intraepithelial and lamina propria samples in active celiac disease.

Sequenced by immunoSEQ multiplex PCR; TCRdb stores in-frame clones only, minus some. This sample has fewer than 2,500 clones, with roughly two thirds found just once. Worth noting for this clone: Its antigen is unknown.

CDR1 is SGHDN and CDR2 is FVKESK in the germline V gene. This CDR3 has 16 residues. V lost 3 bases and J lost 8; bases outside the gene matches: 11. Sequencing input: lamina propria lymphocytes from the gut. The gene calls are TRBV14 and TRBJ1-4, with 8 bases aligning to TRBD1. The sequence derives from a woman aged 45 to 65 with celiac disease on a gluten-free diet. CDR3 DNA sequence: TGTGCCAGCAGCCATGATGGACAGGGCTGGCGGGAAAAACTGTTTTTT. This translates into CASSHDGQGWREKLFF.